This T cell receptor beta chain is from a study of siplizumab effects on memory and regulatory T cells. Study results and caveats: Controls had around 26% Treg-derived mappable alloreactive CD4+ clones on average, versus approximately 73% with siplizumab. The study found naive T cells seemingly more diverse than memory cells and seemingly major alloresponse contributors. Some alloreactive sequences were traceable to unstimulated CD4+ memory cells, and siplizumab significantly reduced them. There were only a minor fraction of alloreactive clones that mapped to unstimulated subsets.

Repertoires were generated with immunoSEQ multiplex PCR, while TCRdb's copy carries only in-frame clones and drops some. The table lists more than 75,000 clones, approximately 93% of them singletons. There are 13 residues in the CDR3. Trimming stripped 5 bases from V and 4 bases from J, with 11 bases between. The V gene's germline CDR1 is SGHRS and CDR2 YFSETQ. This clone was recorded once. The antigen remains unidentified. The sequence derives from a human donor in good health. Sequenced: CD8+ T cells sorted from blood. This rearrangement joins TRBV5-1 to TRBJ2-3, with D perhaps TRBD2 (6 bases). The DNA of the CDR3 is TGCGCCAGCAGTTACTCGGGGGCAGATACGCAGTATTTT. This encodes CASSYSGADTQYF.